One and the same sample provided the 26 T cell receptor beta chains below, sequenced in a study of a mutant IDH1 vaccine in newly diagnosed glioma. For these receptors, no antigen is known. The time point here: week 23, last vaccination. Every vaccination contained 300 ug of the mutant IDH1 20-mer peptide and was paired with topical imiquimod. Libraries were prepared by immunoSEQ multiplex PCR; TCRdb keeps only in-frame clonotypes and omits some of them. The sample shows approximately 60,000 clones, roughly three quarters of them seen only once. The material sequenced was PBMCs, taken from a glioma patient whose treatment included an IDH1 peptide vaccine. The receptors shown here come from a woman in her thirties or forties with glioma. Some clones in this sample may be carry-over from other donors' samples.

The chain recombines TRBV2 with TRBJ2-5; TRBD1 or TRBD2 may be the D gene (5 bases each). Between the trimmed V and J ends, which lost 1 base and 5 bases, there was a span of 17 bases. Germline loops: CDR1 SNHLY, CDR2 FYNNEI. The CDR3 runs 16 residues. CDR3 nucleotides: TGTGCCAGCAGTGAAGGCTGGGGCGCCCCGGGGGAGACCCAGTACTTC. Amino acids: CASSEGWGAPGETQYF.

The chain combines TRBV5-1 with TRBJ2-5; 8 positions agree with TRBD1. The V gene's germline CDR1 is SGHRS and CDR2 YFSETQ. This CDR3 comprises 14 residues. The ends lost 0 bases at V and 5 bases at J; junction bases unmatched: 3. The CDR3 loop reads CASSLATGVETQYF. The CDR3 DNA is TGCGCCAGCAGCTTGGCGACAGGGGTGGAGACCCAGTACTTC.

V usage is TRBV5-1 and J usage is TRBJ1-1; 7 positions match TRBD1. The CDR3 sequence is 14 residues long. The V gene end was trimmed by 4 bases and the J gene end by 9 bases; junction bases not matched to a gene: 12. The germline gives CDR1 SGHRS, CDR2 YFSETQ. The CDR3 spells CASSPQGPGEKAFF. The CDR3 DNA reads as TGCGCCAGCAGCCCACAGGGGCCGGGGGAGAAAGCTTTCTTT.

The gene calls are TRBV2 and TRBJ1-2; unclear D gene. The CDR3 is made up of 13 amino acids. Deletions cut 2 bases from V and 4 bases from J, with 8 bases between. Looked up from germline, CDR1 is SNHLY and CDR2 is FYNNEI. In DNA, the CDR3 is TGTGCCAGCAGTGAACGGACGGTCTATGGCTACACCTTC. Translating it yields CASSERTVYGYTF.

The chain links TRBV27 to TRBJ2-7, with 9 bases that match TRBD1. Germline V lookup: CDR1 MNHEY, CDR2 SMNVEV (reference sequence). This CDR3 has 15 residues. Trimming took 5 bases from V and 2 from J; bases not matched to a gene: 7. The CDR3 DNA is TGTGCCAGCAGTGCGGGGACAGGGCGGCCCTACGAGCAGTACTTC. It translates to CASSAGTGRPYEQYF.

The V call is TRBV14, the J call TRBJ2-3; possibly TRBD1 for D (7 bases). The V gene lost 4 bases and the J gene lost 5 bases, with 25 bases spanning the gap. The CDR3 has 18 residues. Germline CDR1 SGHDN, CDR2 FVKESK. The CDR3 DNA sequence: TGTGCCAGCAGCCTCCTCAGGGGGGCCGCACTAGCTGGAGATACGCAGTATTTT. Translated, it gives CASSLLRGAALAGDTQYF.

On this clone: One junction end does not reproduce the germline sequence, and a read error may be involved. This chain links TRBV7-7 with TRBJ2-2; no definite D call. Germline V lookup: CDR1 SSHAT, CDR2 FNYEAQ (reference sequence). The CDR3 is 15 residues long. CDR3 DNA: TGTGCTAGCAGCTTAGATCTGGGGTCGACCGGGGAGCTGTTTTTT. As protein: CASSLDLGSTGELFF. Variable domain in full (rest from reference TRBV7-7 and TRBJ2-2): GAGVSQSPRYKVTKRGQDVTLRCDPISSHATLYWYQQALGQGPEFLTYFNYEAQPDKSGLPSDRFSAERPEGSISTLTIQRTEQRDSAMYRCASSLDLGSTGELFFGEGSRLTVL.

The chain couples TRBV6-5 to TRBJ2-7; 7 bases line up with TRBD1. The CDR3 length is 14 residues. CDR1 is MNHEY and CDR2 is SVGAGI in the germline V gene. The junction had 8 bases not matched to a gene; V was cut back by 6 bases and J by 3 bases. The CDR3, as DNA: TGTGCCAGCAGCCGGACAGGCCCTCACTACGAGCAGTACTTC. Amino acid sequence: CASSRTGPHYEQYF.

This chain uses TRBV30 with TRBJ1-2; weak D call: TRBD1 (5 bases). This CDR3 region has 13 residues. Germline CDR1 is GTSNPN and CDR2 is SVGIG (reference sequence). Deletions cut 5 bases from V and 4 bases from J, with 14 bases between. CDR3 sequence: CAWEFGTGYGYTF. The CDR3 coding sequence is TGTGCCTGGGAGTTTGGGACGGGCTATGGCTACACCTTC.

J is TRBJ1-1 and V is TRBV7-9, with D unclear. This CDR3 contains 12 residues. The ends were cut back, 4 bases at V and 5 bases at J, with 8 bases in the middle. Germline lookup yields CDR1 SEHNR and CDR2 FQNEAQ (reference sequence). CDR3 amino acids: CASSSGRTEAFF. The CDR3 DNA reads as TGTGCCAGCAGCTCCGGGAGGACTGAAGCTTTCTTT.

This clone was detected only a few times. The chain couples TRBV19 to TRBJ2-1; a weak D match, TRBD1 (6 bases). Trimming removed 5 bases at V and 3 bases at J, with 14 bases between. Germline V CDR1 and CDR2: LNHDA, SQIVND (reference sequence). The CDR3 has 15 amino acids. In DNA form, the CDR3 reads TGTGCCAGTAGTGCCCAGGGGTTAGACTACAATGAGCAGTTCTTC. Its translation is CASSAQGLDYNEQFF.

J is TRBJ1-3 and V is TRBV6-1; the D is unclear. Per germline, CDR1 MNHNS and CDR2 SASEGT. The CDR3 has 14 amino acids. The germline V and J ends were trimmed by 6 bases and 8 bases, with 17 bases remaining between them. The CDR3 nucleotides are TGTGCCAGCAGCCCGTCTCCGGAGGTGGACACCATATATTTT. Its translation: CASSPSPEVDTIYF.

The CDR3 protein is CASSPGPSNTEAFF. CDR3 DNA: TGTGCCAGCAGCCCGGGACCCTCGAACACTGAAGCTTTCTTT. The gene calls are TRBV9 and TRBJ1-1; D perhaps matches TRBD1 (5 bases). Trimming stripped 4 bases from V and 1 base from J, with 11 bases between. The germline V gene has CDR1 SGDLS and CDR2 YYNGEE. This CDR3 is 14 amino acids long.

The genes are TRBV9 and TRBJ2-5, with 8 nucleotides matching TRBD2. Germline assignment: CDR1 SGDLS and CDR2 YYNGEE. Trimming removed 3 bases from V and 2 bases from J; junction bases left unmatched: 6. The CDR3 is 15 amino acids. CDR3 loop: CASSAGGKGQETQYF. The CDR3 DNA is TGTGCCAGCAGCGCGGGGGGGAAGGGGCAAGAGACCCAGTACTTC.

This clone was counted only a few times. The rearrangement links TRBV6-5 to TRBJ1-5, with D perhaps matching TRBD1 (5 bases). CDR1 and CDR2 from the germline V gene are MNHEY and SVGAGI. V gave up 6 bases and J gave up 7 bases, with 13 bases separating them. This CDR3 has 13 amino acids. The CDR3 nucleotides are TGTGCCAGCAGGCTGACAGTGACACAGCCCCAGCATTTT. It is translated as CASRLTVTQPQHF.

This chain links TRBV6-1 with TRBJ2-1; D is possibly TRBD1 or TRBD2 (5 bases each). Germline lookup yields CDR1 MNHNS and CDR2 SASEGT. This CDR3 comprises 13 residues. The germline V and J ends were trimmed by 10 bases and 5 bases, with 15 bases remaining between them. The DNA for the CDR3 is TGTGCCACCGGGGCAAGTGTCCACAATGAGCAGTTCTTC. Protein: CATGASVHNEQFF.

The gene calls are TRBV19 and TRBJ2-1; 7 nucleotides agree with TRBD1. The CDR3 covers 14 residues. With 5 bases clipped from V and 12 bases from J, the junction kept 13 bases outside the gene matches. CDR1 and CDR2 (germline): LNHDA, SQIVND (reference sequence). The CDR3 is CASSAPGQTLWQFF. CDR3 DNA sequence: TGTGCCAGTAGTGCACCGGGACAGACTTTGTGGCAGTTCTTC.

The chain links TRBV10-3 to TRBJ1-5; possible D gene TRBD1, 6 bases. The CDR3 contains 14 residues. Germline CDR1 ENHRY, CDR2 SYGVKD. V was clipped by 0 bases and J by 7 bases, with 10 bases between them. This CDR3 reads CAISESGAVQPQHF. The DNA of the CDR3 is TGTGCCATCAGTGAGTCGGGGGCAGTCCAGCCCCAGCATTTT.

This clone came up once. This chain uses TRBV9 with TRBJ2-3, with 12 bases lining up with TRBD2. CDR3 length: 15 amino acids. With 4 bases clipped from V and 5 bases from J, the junction kept 5 bases outside the gene matches. Germline V gives CDR1 SGDLS, CDR2 YYNGEE. The CDR3 region has the DNA TGTGCCAGCAGCTACGGACTAGCGGGGTTAGATACGCAGTATTTT. Encoded protein: CASSYGLAGLDTQYF.

The chain links TRBV2 to TRBJ2-5, with 13 bases identical to TRBD2. This CDR3 contains 18 residues. Germline V gene data show CDR1 as SNHLY and CDR2 as FYNNEI. The J segment lost 2 bases and the V segment lost 2 bases, leaving 8 bases of the junction unmatched. The CDR3 region is CASSESYSGLAGQETQYF. The CDR3 DNA reads as TGTGCCAGCAGTGAAAGCTACTCGGGACTAGCGGGGCAAGAGACCCAGTACTTC. Full variable domain (rest looked up from reference TRBV2 and TRBJ2-5): EPEVTQTPSHQVTQMGQEVILRCVPISNHLYFYWYRQILGQKVEFLVSFYNNEISEKSEIFDDQFSVERPDGSNFTLKIRSTKLEDSAMYFCASSESYSGLAGQETQYFGPGTRLLVL.

The chain employs TRBV9 and TRBJ1-3; D not resolved. The CDR3 runs 17 residues. The germline V gene encodes CDR1 SGDLS and CDR2 YYNGEE. Between the trimmed V and J ends, which lost 0 bases and 0 bases, there was a span of 13 bases. CDR3 sequence: CASSVAVGASSGNTIYF. CDR3 DNA: TGTGCCAGCAGCGTAGCAGTGGGAGCGAGCTCTGGAAACACCATATATTTT.

This clone was recorded only once. The chain has TRBV7-8 and TRBJ2-2, with D perhaps TRBD1 or TRBD2 (5 bases each). V was clipped by 1 base and J by 4 bases, with 19 bases between them. Germline V lookup: CDR1 SGHVS, CDR2 FQNEAQ. The CDR3 has 18 amino acids. The CDR3: CASSLGSGSQAVTGELFF. The CDR3 coding sequence is TGTGCCAGCAGCTTAGGTTCGGGATCACAGGCAGTCACCGGGGAGCTGTTTTTT.

V gene TRBV12-5 combines with J gene TRBJ1-5; D is perhaps TRBD1 (6 bases). Per the germline V gene, CDR1 is LGHNT and CDR2 is FRNRAP. Trimming removed 2 bases from V and 3 bases from J, with 14 bases in between. The CDR3 is made up of 16 amino acids. The CDR3 coding sequence is TGTGCTAGTGGTTTGTCGGGGGGCCAGGACAATCAGCCCCAGCATTTT. Protein sequence: CASGLSGGQDNQPQHF.

The chain carries TRBV27 and TRBJ2-7; TRBD1 agrees at 9 bases. Trimming took 5 bases from V and 3 from J; bases not matched to a gene: 8. The CDR3 contains 15 residues. Germline assignment: CDR1 MNHEY and CDR2 SMNVEV (reference sequence). CDR3 amino acids: CASSAQGANLYEQYF. In nucleotides, the CDR3 is TGTGCCAGCAGTGCACAGGGGGCAAACCTCTACGAGCAGTACTTC.

The CDR3 nucleotides read TGTGCCAGCAGTCAGAGTCTCTACGAGCAGTACTTC. This translates into CASSQSLYEQYF. This chain uses TRBV7-9 with TRBJ2-7; no clear D. This CDR3 comprises 12 residues. V gave up 6 bases and J gave up 3 bases, with 9 bases separating them. Germline CDR1 is SEHNR and CDR2 is FQNEAQ (reference sequence). Combining the CDR3 with reference TRBV7-9 and TRBJ2-7 gives the whole variable domain DTGVSQNPRHKITKRGQNVTFRCDPISEHNRLYWYRQTLGQGPEFLTYFQNEAQLEKSRLLSDRFSAERPKGSFSTLEIQRTEQGDSAMYLCASSQSLYEQYFGPGTRLTVT.

The gene calls are TRBV6-5 and TRBJ2-7, with TRBD2 matching 10 bases. With V trimmed by 4 bases and J by 6 bases, 12 bases remained unmatched. Germline V lookup: CDR1 MNHEY, CDR2 SVGAGI. This CDR3 spans 16 amino acids. The CDR3 region is CASSSPRASGGSEQYF. In DNA, the CDR3 is TGTGCCAGCAGTTCGCCCAGGGCTAGCGGGGGTAGCGAGCAGTACTTC.